These 4 T cell receptor beta chains share one sample of origin, sequenced in a study of a mutant IDH1 vaccine in newly diagnosed glioma. These receptors lack a known antigen. The time point: week 35, safety follow-up. The vaccine gave 300 ug of a 20-mer mutant IDH1 peptide subcutaneously per dose. Sequenced by immunoSEQ multiplex PCR; TCRdb stores in-frame clones only, minus some. The sample has approximately 41,000 clones; 80% to 90% are singletons. Specimen: PBMCs, collected from a glioma patient whose treatment included an IDH1 peptide vaccine. These receptors all stem from a man aged 40-49 years with glioma.

The genes are TRBV14 and TRBJ2-2, with D tentatively TRBD1 or TRBD2 (5 bases each). The CDR3 spans 13 residues. The V end lost 7 bases, the J end lost 3 bases, and 9 bases lay between the germline ends. Germline lookup yields CDR1 SGHDN and CDR2 FVKESK. CDR3 loop: CASTPGHTGELFF. The CDR3 DNA reads TGTGCCAGCACGCCGGGACACACCGGGGAGCTGTTTTTT. The whole variable domain, remainder taken from reference TRBV14 and TRBJ2-2, is EAGVTQFPSHSVIEKGQTVTLRCDPISGHDNLYWYRRVMGKEIKFLLHFVKESKQDESGMPNNRFLAERTGGTYSTLKVQPAELEDSGVYFCASTPGHTGELFFGEGSRLTVL.

Details on this clone: The junction departs from germline at one end; a sequencing error may be responsible. The genes are TRBV6-6 and TRBJ1-4; tentatively, D is TRBD1 (5 bases). From germline, CDR1 is MNHNY and CDR2 SVGAGI (reference sequence). This CDR3 spans 13 amino acids. CDR3 in amino acids: CASSYSQGERLFF. The DNA for the CDR3 is TGTGCCAGCAGTTATAGCCAGGGTGAAAGACTGTTTTTT.

V is TRBV9 and J is TRBJ1-4; D is perhaps TRBD1 (5 bases). Trimming cost V 3 bases and J 0 bases, with 9 bases left between them. Germline CDR1 reads SGDLS; CDR2 reads YYNGEE. The CDR3 has 15 residues. CDR3 region: CASSEGPATNEKLFF. For the CDR3, the DNA is TGTGCCAGCAGCGAGGGGCCTGCAACTAATGAAAAACTGTTTTTT.

The chain recombines TRBV30 with TRBJ1-2; 9 bases are a match to TRBD1. Trimming cost V 2 bases and J 1 base; bases outside gene matches: 8. This CDR3 is 16 amino acids long. From germline, CDR1 is GTSNPN and CDR2 SVGIG (reference sequence). CDR3 DNA sequence: TGTGCCTGGAGTCTCGGGACAGGGACCAATAACTATGGCTACACCTTC. It specifies CAWSLGTGTNNYGYTF.